This T cell receptor beta chain was documented in a study of T cell changes during pregnancy in multiple sclerosis (dated by TCRdb to 2018 to 2020). In terms of the full investigation: The study looked at changes in the T cell repertoire across pregnancy in women with multiple sclerosis.

The CDR3 runs 12 amino acids, cysteine and phenylalanine included. Solely the CDR3 DNA is kept, with 36 bases framed from the first base. Per the germline V gene, ENHRY is the CDR1 and SYGVKD is the CDR2. V is shortened by 8 bases, J by 5 bases, and the region joining them spans 12 bases. With respect to this clone: There is no known antigen for this receptor. Qualities for individual bases were not recorded, and no much larger clone is one base off.

The method behind the library was the immunoSEQ multiplex PCR assay. TCRdb carries this immuneACCESS record with in-frame sequences only. Its versions omit some clonotypes, under half of them owing to an unresolved V gene in the studies checked, with the rest unexplained. This sample holds approximately 74,000 clones; around nine tenths were observed only once. The ten top clones hold approximately 3.3% of the sample. This chain is built from TRBV10-3 and TRBJ1-2; the best D guess is TRBD1, with 6 bases matching. The sample here was peripheral blood, taken before pregnancy. This TCR came from a female donor with multiple sclerosis, enrolled in a pregnancy study. The nucleotide sequence reads TGTGCCATCTTGGGGGGGCTTTATGGCTACACCTTC. The resulting protein is CAILGGLYGYTF.